This T cell receptor (beta chain) was sequenced for a study of technical replicates of blood from several donors. Germline loops: CDR1 LNHNV, CDR2 YYDKDF (reference sequence). The CDR3 runs 15 residues. The germline V and J ends were trimmed by 3 bases and 0 bases, with 11 bases remaining between them. Profiling relied on immunoSEQ multiplex PCR, and the TCRdb table lists in-frame clones only, not all of them. The sample holds tens of thousands of clones, 91% seen once. V is TRBV15 and J is TRBJ2-5; perhaps TRBD1 as D (6 bases). The specimen was PBMCs. The receptor's source is a human donor in good health. Some clones in this sample may be carry-over from other donors' samples. CDR3 nucleotide sequence: TGTGCCACCAGCAGCCGAACAGGGTACCAAGAGACCCAGTACTTC. It codes for CATSSRTGYQETQYF.